These 22 T cell receptor beta chains share one sample of origin, sequenced in a study of cytotoxic CD8 clonotypes in ibrutinib-treated CLL. The data were produced by immunoSEQ multiplex PCR, yet TCRdb's version contains in-frame clones alone and is incomplete. Of about 68,000 clones listed, roughly two thirds are singletons. The sequencing used PBMCs, collected after 12 months of ibrutinib treatment. The receptors were sampled from a human donor with chronic lymphocytic leukemia.

This clone was seen more than once but under ten times. This rearrangement joins TRBV7-8 to TRBJ2-1, with D perhaps matching TRBD2 (6 bases). V lost 3 bases, J lost 12 bases, and 15 bases lay in between. Germline V gives CDR1 SGHVS, CDR2 FQNEAQ. CDR3 size: 13 residues. DNA for the CDR3: TGTGCCAGCAGCTTCGGAGGACTACCTTCGCAGTTCTTC. Translation: CASSFGGLPSQFF.

The chain is built from TRBV10-3 and TRBJ2-2, with D possibly being TRBD2 (5 bases). CDR1 ENHRY and CDR2 SYGVKD come from the germline V gene. The CDR3 totals 15 residues. Trimming removed 3 bases from V and 5 bases from J, with 13 bases in between. The CDR3 nucleotides read TGTGCCATCAGTGATTGGGCCCAGCGGACCGGGGAGCTGTTTTTT. It specifies CAISDWAQRTGELFF.

The chain uses TRBV28 and TRBJ2-7; a weak D match, TRBD2 (7 bases). Germline CDR1 and CDR2: MDHEN and SYDVKM. Trimming removed 1 base from V and 7 bases from J, with 14 bases in between. CDR3 size: 14 residues. The CDR3 bases are TGTGCCAGCAGTTTATCTCGGGGGGCAGGGGAGCAGTACTTC. It encodes CASSLSRGAGEQYF.

Only a few counts were recorded for this clone. The V gene is TRBV19, the J gene TRBJ1-3, with a possible D match to TRBD1 (5 bases). CDR3 length equals 14 residues. The germline gives CDR1 LNHDA, CDR2 SQIVND (reference sequence). Trimming pared 8 bases from V and 0 bases from J, leaving 11 bases between. CDR3 sequence (DNA): TGTGCCAGTTCTGGGGGAAACTCTGGAAACACCATATATTTT. This encodes CASSGGNSGNTIYF.

V gene TRBV6-1 combines with J gene TRBJ2-3; D gene ambiguous. The CDR3 spans 13 residues. CDR1 is MNHNS and CDR2 is SASEGT in the germline V gene. V was pared by 3 bases and J by 1 base, with 5 bases between. In DNA form, the CDR3 reads TGTGCCAGCAGTGACCAACGCACAGATACGCAGTATTTT. Its protein is CASSDQRTDTQYF.

This clone occurred once. The J gene is TRBJ2-3, the V gene TRBV25-1; 7 bases fit TRBD1. V was pared by 1 base and J by 1 base, with 5 bases of the junction left unmatched. Germline CDR1 and CDR2: MGHDK and SYGVNS. The CDR3 spans 16 residues. The CDR3 coding sequence is TGTGCCAGCAGTGAATCGGGGCAGGGGGGCACAGATACGCAGTATTTT. This sequence encodes CASSESGQGGTDTQYF.

The chain is built from TRBV27 and TRBJ2-2; possibly TRBD1 for D (5 bases). The germline V gene has CDR1 MNHEY and CDR2 SMNVEV (reference sequence). The CDR3 has 15 amino acids. V gave up 3 bases and J gave up 4 bases, with 12 bases separating them. The CDR3 DNA is TGTGCCAGCAGTTTCCGGGTCACAGGCACCGGGGAGCTGTTTTTT. This codes for CASSFRVTGTGELFF.

The V gene is TRBV30, the J gene TRBJ2-1; D assignment may be TRBD1 or TRBD2 (5 bases each). CDR3 size: 12 residues. V was cut by 3 bases and J by 14 bases, with 17 bases left in between. Germline CDR1 reads GTSNPN; CDR2 reads SVGIG (reference sequence). CDR3 loop: CAWSPPGPSKFF. CDR3 coding DNA: TGTGCCTGGAGCCCCCCGGGACCCTCGAAGTTCTTC.

In this sample, this clone turned up once. The CDR3 DNA follows: TGTGCCAGCAGCTCAGTTGGCAATCAGCCCCAGCATTTT. This gives the protein CASSSVGNQPQHF. The chain couples TRBV27 to TRBJ1-5; D unresolved. Germline CDR1 MNHEY, CDR2 SMNVEV (reference sequence). The CDR3 runs 13 residues. V lost 6 bases, J lost 2 bases, and 8 bases lay in between.

The rearrangement joins TRBV28 to TRBJ2-3, with D perhaps being TRBD1 or TRBD2 (5 bases each). The germline gives CDR1 MDHEN, CDR2 SYDVKM. V was trimmed by 8 bases and J by 0 bases, leaving 18 bases between them. The CDR3 loop spans 16 amino acids. This chain's CDR3 is CASAEIGGTSTDTQYF. CDR3 nucleotides: TGTGCCAGCGCCGAAATTGGGGGAACAAGCACAGATACGCAGTATTTT. Variable domain in full (rest from reference TRBV28 and TRBJ2-3): DVKVTQSSRYLVKRTGEKVFLECVQDMDHENMFWYRQDPGLGLRLIYFSYDVKMKEKGDIPEGYSVSREKKERFSLILESASTNQTSMYLCASAEIGGTSTDTQYFGPGTRLTVL.

Only a few counts were recorded for this clone. This chain connects TRBV10-3 to TRBJ1-6; tentatively, D is TRBD1 (5 bases). Germline V gives CDR1 ENHRY, CDR2 SYGVKD. Trimming removed 2 bases from V and 10 bases from J, with 18 bases in between. This CDR3 is 16 amino acids long. The CDR3 spells CAISEAGGMVGSPLHF. The CDR3 DNA follows: TGTGCCATCAGTGAGGCGGGGGGGATGGTAGGATCACCCCTCCACTTT.

This clone was counted between two and nine times. The rearrangement joins TRBV10-3 to TRBJ2-1, with 7 bases aligning to TRBD2. CDR1 and CDR2 from the germline V gene are ENHRY and SYGVKD. The trim removed 2 bases at V and 5 bases at J, leaving 6 bases unmatched. The CDR3 totals 15 residues. Written as DNA, the CDR3 is TGTGCCATCAGTGAGATGGCTAGCGGCGACAATGAGCAGTTCTTC. The encoded protein is CAISEMASGDNEQFF.

This chain uses TRBV5-1 with TRBJ2-7; TRBD1 matches 9 bases. The CDR3 is 13 residues long. Trimming cost V 4 bases and J 7 bases; bases outside gene matches: 6. The germline gives CDR1 SGHRS, CDR2 YFSETQ. CDR3 protein: CASSLYRGQEQYF. The CDR3 region has the DNA TGCGCCAGCAGCCTCTACAGGGGGCAAGAGCAGTACTTC.

This clone was seen a handful of times. The rearrangement joins TRBV6-1 to TRBJ2-7, with 7 bases lining up with TRBD1. V lost 4 bases, J lost 4 bases, and 13 bases stayed unmatched. The CDR3 totals 16 residues. Germline V CDR1 and CDR2: MNHNS, SASEGT. CDR3: CASSAPRLGGPYEQYF. DNA of the CDR3: TGTGCCAGCAGTGCCCCGCGGTTAGGGGGCCCGTACGAGCAGTACTTC.

The CDR3 sequence: CASSPTITNEKLFF. Written as DNA, the CDR3 is TGTGCCAGCAGCCCGACGATAACTAATGAAAAACTGTTTTTT. The rearrangement joins TRBV11-1 to TRBJ1-4, with unresolved D. V was shortened by 5 bases and J by 1 base, with 8 bases between the two germline ends. The CDR3 spans 14 residues. Germline CDR1 and CDR2: SGHAT and FQDESV (reference sequence). The variable domain in full, completed from reference TRBV11-1 and TRBJ1-4, reads EAEVAQSPRYKITEKSQAVAFWCDPISGHATLYWYRQILGQGPELLVQFQDESVVDDSQLPKDRFSAERLKGVDSTLKIQPAELGDSAMYLCASSPTITNEKLFFGSGTQLSVL.

The chain recombines TRBV9 with TRBJ2-2; D remains ambiguous. CDR1 is SGDLS and CDR2 is YYNGEE in the germline V gene. The CDR3 covers 11 residues. V gave up 4 bases and J gave up 2 bases, with 0 bases separating them. The CDR3 loop reads CASSNTGELFF. For the CDR3, the DNA is TGTGCCAGCAGCAACACCGGGGAGCTGTTTTTT.

The CDR3 protein is CASSPGTSGGSSDTDTQYF. CDR3 DNA: TGTGCCAGCAGCCCTGGGACTAGCGGGGGGTCGAGCGACACAGATACGCAGTATTTT. V and J are TRBV11-3 and TRBJ2-3; TRBD2 aligns across 15 bases. The CDR3 sequence is 19 residues long. Trimming removed 5 bases from V and 2 bases from J; junction bases left unmatched: 11. Germline V gene lookup returns CDR1 SGHNT and CDR2 YENEEA.

This clone was found once. V is TRBV6-6 and J is TRBJ2-2; no clear D gene. Germline assignment: CDR1 MNHNY and CDR2 SVGAGI (reference sequence). V was trimmed by 0 bases and J by 1 base, leaving 3 bases between them. The CDR3 is 14 amino acids. CDR3 sequence: CASSYSGNTGELFF. CDR3 bases: TGTGCCAGCAGTTACTCAGGGAACACCGGGGAGCTGTTTTTT.

This clone came up a few times. The chain is built from TRBV10-1 and TRBJ2-6, with a weak D call TRBD1 (6 bases). The germline V and J ends were trimmed by 0 bases and 2 bases, with 26 bases remaining between them. This CDR3 region has 22 residues. CDR1 WNHNN and CDR2 SYGVQD come from the germline V gene (reference sequence). CDR3 residues: CASSESRPGIPLGTPGANVLTF. The CDR3 DNA sequence: TGCGCCAGCAGTGAGTCGCGCCCTGGGATCCCCCTTGGGACACCTGGGGCCAACGTCCTGACTTTC.

This chain connects TRBV7-9 to TRBJ2-3; the D call may be TRBD1 or TRBD2 (7 bases each). Germline loops: CDR1 SEHNR, CDR2 FQNEAQ (reference sequence). This CDR3 has 17 amino acids. The ends were cut back, 4 bases at V and 6 bases at J, with 23 bases in the middle. CDR3 in amino acids: CASSSQGGPGIMDTQYF. The CDR3 region has the DNA TGTGCCAGCAGCTCCCAGGGGGGGCCCGGCATTATGGATACGCAGTATTTT. The full variable domain, with the rest looked up from reference TRBV7-9 and TRBJ2-3, is DTGVSQNPRHKITKRGQNVTFRCDPISEHNRLYWYRQTLGQGPEFLTYFQNEAQLEKSRLLSDRFSAERPKGSFSTLEIQRTEQGDSAMYLCASSSQGGPGIMDTQYFGPGTRLTVL.

The chain carries TRBV7-9 and TRBJ1-2; TRBD1 is a possible D gene (5 bases). The CDR3 extends over 17 amino acids. Germline V lookup: CDR1 SEHNR, CDR2 FQNEAQ (reference sequence). V lost 2 bases and J lost 6, with 22 bases in between. This CDR3 reads CASSLPTPVWGGDGYTF. CDR3 DNA: TGTGCCAGCAGCTTACCTACCCCGGTCTGGGGGGGGGATGGCTACACCTTC.

The chain has TRBV7-2 and TRBJ2-3, with 9 bases that match TRBD1. V shed 4 bases and J 12 bases; nucleotides not matched to a gene: 8. The germline gives CDR1 SGHTA, CDR2 FQGNSA. The CDR3 loop spans 13 amino acids. The CDR3 loop is CASSSRDRDLQYF. The CDR3, as DNA: TGTGCCAGCAGCTCCCGGGACAGGGATCTTCAGTATTTT.